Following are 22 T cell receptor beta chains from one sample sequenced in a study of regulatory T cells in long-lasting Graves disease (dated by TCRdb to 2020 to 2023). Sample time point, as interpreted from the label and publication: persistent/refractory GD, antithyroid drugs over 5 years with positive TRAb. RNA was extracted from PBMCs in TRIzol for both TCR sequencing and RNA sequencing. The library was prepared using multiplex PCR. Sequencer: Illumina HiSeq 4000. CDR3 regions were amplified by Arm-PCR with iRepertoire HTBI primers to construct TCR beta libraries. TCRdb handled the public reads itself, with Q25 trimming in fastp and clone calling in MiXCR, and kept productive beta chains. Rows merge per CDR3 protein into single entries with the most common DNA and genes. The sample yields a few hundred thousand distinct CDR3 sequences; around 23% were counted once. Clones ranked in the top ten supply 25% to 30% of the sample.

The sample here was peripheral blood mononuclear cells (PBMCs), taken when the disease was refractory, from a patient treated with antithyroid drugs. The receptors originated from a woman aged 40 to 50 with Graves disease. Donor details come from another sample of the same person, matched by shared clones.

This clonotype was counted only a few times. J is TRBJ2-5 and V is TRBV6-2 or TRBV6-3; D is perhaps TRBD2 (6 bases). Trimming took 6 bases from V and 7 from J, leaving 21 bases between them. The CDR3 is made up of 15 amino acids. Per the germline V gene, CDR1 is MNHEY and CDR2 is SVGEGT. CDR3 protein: CASRTLGGDLGTQYF. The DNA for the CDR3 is TGTGCCAGCAGAACATTGGGGGGAGATCTTGGGACCCAGTACTTC.

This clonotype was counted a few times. The CDR3 protein is CASSESVGGQPQHF. Here the CDR3 DNA reads TGTGCCAGCAGTGAATCTGTCGGCGGGCAGCCCCAGCATTTT. The chain couples TRBV2 to TRBJ1-5; D unclear. The CDR3 runs 14 residues. Between the trimmed V and J ends, which lost 2 bases and 7 bases, there was a span of 12 bases. Germline V gene sequence: CDR1 SNHLY, CDR2 FYNNEI.

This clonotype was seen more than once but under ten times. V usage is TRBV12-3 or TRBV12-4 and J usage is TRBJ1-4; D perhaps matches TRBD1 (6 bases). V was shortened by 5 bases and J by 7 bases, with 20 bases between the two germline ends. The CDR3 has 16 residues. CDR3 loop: CASSPRRGGESEKLFF. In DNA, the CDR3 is TGTGCCAGCAGTCCCCGGAGAGGGGGTGAGAGTGAAAAACTGTTTTTT.

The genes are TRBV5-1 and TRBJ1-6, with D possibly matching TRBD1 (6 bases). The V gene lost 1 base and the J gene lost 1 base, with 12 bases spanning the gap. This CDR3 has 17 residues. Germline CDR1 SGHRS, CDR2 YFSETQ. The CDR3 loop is CASSLSGDGSYNSPLHF. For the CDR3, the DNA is TGCGCCAGCAGCTTGTCAGGGGATGGATCCTATAATTCACCCCTCCACTTT.

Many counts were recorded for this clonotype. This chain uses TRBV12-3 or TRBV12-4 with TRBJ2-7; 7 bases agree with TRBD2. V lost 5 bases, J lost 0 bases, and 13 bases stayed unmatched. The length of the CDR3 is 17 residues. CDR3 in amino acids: CASSPATSLPHSYEQYF. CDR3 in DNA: TGTGCCAGCAGTCCGGCGACTAGCCTACCTCACTCCTACGAGCAGTACTTC.

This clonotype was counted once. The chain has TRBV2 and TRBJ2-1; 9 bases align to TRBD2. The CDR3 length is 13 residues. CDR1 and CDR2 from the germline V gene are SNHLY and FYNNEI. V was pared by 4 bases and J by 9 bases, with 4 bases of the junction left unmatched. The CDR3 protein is CASSGLAVSEQFF. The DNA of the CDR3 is TGTGCCAGCAGTGGACTAGCGGTTTCTGAGCAGTTCTTC.

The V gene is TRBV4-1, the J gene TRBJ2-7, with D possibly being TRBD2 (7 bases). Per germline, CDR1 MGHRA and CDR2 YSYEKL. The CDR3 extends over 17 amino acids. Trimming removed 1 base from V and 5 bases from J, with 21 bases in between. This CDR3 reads CASSQVAGVGGENEQYF. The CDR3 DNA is TGCGCCAGCAGCCAAGTTGCGGGGGTAGGGGGGGAGAACGAGCAGTACTTC.

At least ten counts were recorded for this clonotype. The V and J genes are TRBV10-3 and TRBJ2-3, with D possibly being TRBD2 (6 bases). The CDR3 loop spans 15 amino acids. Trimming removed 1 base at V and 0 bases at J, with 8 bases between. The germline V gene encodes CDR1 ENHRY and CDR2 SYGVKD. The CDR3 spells CAISEWGLSTDTQYF. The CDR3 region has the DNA TGTGCCATCAGTGAGTGGGGACTCAGCACAGATACGCAGTATTTT.

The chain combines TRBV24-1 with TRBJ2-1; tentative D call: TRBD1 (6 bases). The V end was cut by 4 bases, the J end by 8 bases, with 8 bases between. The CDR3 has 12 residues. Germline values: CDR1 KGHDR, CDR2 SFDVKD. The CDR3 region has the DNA TGTGCCACCAGTGAACAGGGTGATGAGCAGTTCTTC. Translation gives CATSEQGDEQFF.

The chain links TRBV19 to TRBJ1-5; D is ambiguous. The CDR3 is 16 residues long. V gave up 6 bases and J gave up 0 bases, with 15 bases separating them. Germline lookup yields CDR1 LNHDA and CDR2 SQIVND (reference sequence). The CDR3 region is CASRPRDWYSNQPQHF. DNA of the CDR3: TGTGCCAGTAGACCCCGGGATTGGTATAGCAATCAGCCCCAGCATTTT. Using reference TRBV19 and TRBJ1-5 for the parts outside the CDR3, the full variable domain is DGGITQSPKYLFRKEGQNVTLSCEQNLNHDAMYWYRQDPGQGLRLIYYSQIVNDFQKGDIAEGYSVSREKKESFPLTVTSAQKNPTAFYLCASRPRDWYSNQPQHFGDGTRLSIL.

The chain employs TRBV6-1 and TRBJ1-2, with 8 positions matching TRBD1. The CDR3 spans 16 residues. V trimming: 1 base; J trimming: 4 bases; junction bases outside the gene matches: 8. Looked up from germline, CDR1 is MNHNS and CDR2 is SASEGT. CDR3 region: CASSEVGTGRGYGYTF. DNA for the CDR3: TGTGCCAGCAGTGAAGTGGGGACAGGACGGGGCTATGGCTACACCTTC.

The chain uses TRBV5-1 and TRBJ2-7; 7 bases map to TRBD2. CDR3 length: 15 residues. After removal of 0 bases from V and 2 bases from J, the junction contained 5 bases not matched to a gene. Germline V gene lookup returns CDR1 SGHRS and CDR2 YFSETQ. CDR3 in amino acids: CASSLEAGAAYEQYF. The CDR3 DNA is TGCGCCAGCAGCTTGGAGGCGGGAGCAGCCTACGAGCAGTACTTC.

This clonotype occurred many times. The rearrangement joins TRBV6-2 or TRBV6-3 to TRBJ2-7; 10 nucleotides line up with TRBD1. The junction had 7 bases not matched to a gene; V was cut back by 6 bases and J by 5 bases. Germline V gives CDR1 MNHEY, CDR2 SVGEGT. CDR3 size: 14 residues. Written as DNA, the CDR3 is TGTGCCAGCAGCCGGGACAGGGGAAACCACGAGCAGTACTTC. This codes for CASSRDRGNHEQYF.

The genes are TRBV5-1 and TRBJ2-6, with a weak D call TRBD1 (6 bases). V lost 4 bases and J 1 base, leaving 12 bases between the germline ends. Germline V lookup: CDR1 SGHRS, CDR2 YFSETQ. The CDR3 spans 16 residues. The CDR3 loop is CASSNVRGSGANVLTF. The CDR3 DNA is TGCGCCAGCAGCAATGTCAGGGGATCTGGGGCCAACGTCCTGACTTTC. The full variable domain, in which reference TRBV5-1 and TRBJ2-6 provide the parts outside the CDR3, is KAGVTQTPRYLIKTRGQQVTLSCSPISGHRSVSWYQQTPGQGLQFLFEYFSETQRNKGNFPGRFSGRQFSNSRSEMNVSTLELGDSALYLCASSNVRGSGANVLTFGAGSRLTVL.

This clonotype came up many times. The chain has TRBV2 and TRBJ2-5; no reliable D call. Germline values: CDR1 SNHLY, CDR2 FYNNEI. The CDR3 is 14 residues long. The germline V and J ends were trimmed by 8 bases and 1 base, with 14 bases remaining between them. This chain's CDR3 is CASSWLGGQETQYF. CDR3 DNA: TGTGCCAGCTCTTGGCTAGGCGGCCAAGAGACCCAGTACTTC. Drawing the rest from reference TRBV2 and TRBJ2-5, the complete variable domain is EPEVTQTPSHQVTQMGQEVILRCVPISNHLYFYWYRQILGQKVEFLVSFYNNEISEKSEIFDDQFSVERPDGSNFTLKIRSTKLEDSAMYFCASSWLGGQETQYFGPGTRLLVL.

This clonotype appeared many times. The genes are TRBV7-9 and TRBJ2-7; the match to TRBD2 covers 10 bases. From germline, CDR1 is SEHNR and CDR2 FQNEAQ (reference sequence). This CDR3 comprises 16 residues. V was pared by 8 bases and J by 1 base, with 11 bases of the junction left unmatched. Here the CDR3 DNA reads TGTGCCAGCTCTAAAGCGGGAGGGCTCTATTCCTACGAGCAGTACTTC. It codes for CASSKAGGLYSYEQYF.

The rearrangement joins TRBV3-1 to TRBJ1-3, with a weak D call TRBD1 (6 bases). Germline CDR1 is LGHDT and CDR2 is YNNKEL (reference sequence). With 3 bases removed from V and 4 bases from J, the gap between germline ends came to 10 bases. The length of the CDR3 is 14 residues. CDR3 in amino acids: CASSQQGTGNTIYF. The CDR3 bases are TGTGCCAGCAGCCAGCAGGGGACGGGAAACACCATATATTTT.

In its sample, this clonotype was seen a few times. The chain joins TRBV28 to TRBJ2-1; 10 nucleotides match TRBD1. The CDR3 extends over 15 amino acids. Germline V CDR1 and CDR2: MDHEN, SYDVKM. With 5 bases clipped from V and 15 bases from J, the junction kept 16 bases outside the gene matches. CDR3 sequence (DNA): TGTGCCAGCAGTGCGGGACAGGGGAAGACTAGCTTTCGGTTCTTC. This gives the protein CASSAGQGKTSFRFF.

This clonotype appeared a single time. The CDR3 spells CASSLGAPGLAGVQPYNEQFF. The CDR3 DNA follows: TGCGCCAGCAGCTTGGGGGCGCCGGGACTAGCGGGAGTCCAGCCCTACAATGAGCAGTTCTTC. The gene calls are TRBV5-1 and TRBJ2-1, with 14 bases matching TRBD2. The CDR3 contains 21 residues. Germline trimming cut 0 bases from V and 2 bases from J; bases unmatched to any gene: 13. Germline CDR1 SGHRS, CDR2 YFSETQ.

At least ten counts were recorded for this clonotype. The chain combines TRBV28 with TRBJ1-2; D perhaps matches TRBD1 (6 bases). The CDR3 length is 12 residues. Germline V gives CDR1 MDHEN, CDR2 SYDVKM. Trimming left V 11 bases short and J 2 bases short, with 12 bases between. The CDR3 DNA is TGTGCCGGAGGAAGGGGGAACTATGGCTACACCTTC. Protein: CAGGRGNYGYTF.

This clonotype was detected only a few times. The CDR3 DNA reads TGTGCCAGTCGGGCAGCTACCTCCTACGAGCAGTACTTC. It translates to CASRAATSYEQYF. This chain links TRBV28 with TRBJ2-7; D not certain. This CDR3 is 13 amino acids long. Germline V gene lookup returns CDR1 MDHEN and CDR2 SYDVKM. V lost 9 bases and J lost 0, with 12 bases in between.

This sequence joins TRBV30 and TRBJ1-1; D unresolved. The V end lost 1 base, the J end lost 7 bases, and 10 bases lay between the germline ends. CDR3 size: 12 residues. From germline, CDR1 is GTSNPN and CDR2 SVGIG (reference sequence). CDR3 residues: CAWSGLEIEAFF. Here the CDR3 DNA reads TGTGCCTGGAGTGGCCTAGAGATTGAAGCTTTCTTT.